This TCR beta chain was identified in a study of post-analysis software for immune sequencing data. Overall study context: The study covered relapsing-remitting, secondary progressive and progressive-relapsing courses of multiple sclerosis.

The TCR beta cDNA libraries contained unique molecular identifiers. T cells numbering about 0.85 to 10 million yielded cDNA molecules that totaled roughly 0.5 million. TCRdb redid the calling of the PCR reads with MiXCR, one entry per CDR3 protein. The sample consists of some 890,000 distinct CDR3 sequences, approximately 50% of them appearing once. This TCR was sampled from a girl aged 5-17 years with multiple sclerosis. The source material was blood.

The chain's CDR3 is CASSGGGGPDTGRFF. DNA for the CDR3: TGTGCCAGCAGCGGCGGAGGAGGGCCAGATACGGGGCGGTTCTTC. This chain links TRBV9 with TRBJ2-1, with D possibly being TRBD2 (6 bases). Germline CDR1 SGDLS, CDR2 YYNGEE. This CDR3 comprises 15 residues. V was shortened by 3 bases and J by 15 bases, with 25 bases between the two germline ends. Full variable domain (rest looked up from reference TRBV9 and TRBJ2-1): DSGVTQTPKHLITATGQRVTLRCSPRSGDLSVYWYQQSLDQGLQFLIQYYNGEERAKGNILERFSAQQFPDLHSELNLSSLELGDSALYFCASSGGGGPDTGRFFGPGTRLTVL.